Listed below are T cell receptor beta chains from one sample, sequenced in a study of CXCR3-negative and CXCR3-positive naive CD8 T cells. From the 5' RACE reads, TCRdb lists one entry per CDR3 protein and no DNA. The sample table includes approximately 38,000 distinct CDR3 sequences. Sequencing was carried out using memory CD8+ T cells from blood. The receptors shown here come from a human donor in good health. Some clones in this sample may be carry-over from other donors' samples. Each CDR3 is given with its conserved first and last residue.

>TRBJ2-7|TRBV28
CASIRDSSYEQYF
>TRBJ2-5|TRBV6-6
CASSPTSGDFQETQYF
>TRBJ2-7|TRBV29-1
CSVELVTGGYEQYF
>TRBJ2-5|TRBV14
CASSQGLQNLGHPDQETQYF
>TRBJ2-3|TRBV5-5
CASSLEGSDTQYF
>TRBJ2-2|TRBV7-2
CASSTRQGILDTGELFF
>TRBJ1-1|TRBV29-1
CSVPGGTEAFF
>TRBJ2-5|TRBV5-1
CASSLEGSPGETQYF
>TRBJ1-1|TRBV29-1
CSVEDRLNTEAFF
>TRBJ2-2|TRBV29-1
CSAVGTGESTGELFF
>TRBJ1-1|TRBV7-3
CASSLMDGGSTEAFF
>TRBJ2-5|TRBV7-3
CASSPLGQGGETQYF
>TRBJ2-5|TRBV7-9
CASSASVGGGRETQYF
>TRBJ2-7|TRBV19
CASTPREGVAGRYEQYF